Below, 25 T cell receptor beta chains from the same sample are listed, as sequenced in a study of control samples from healthy donors and cancer patients. The repertoire was sequenced with immunoSEQ multiplex PCR; TCRdb's copy has only in-frame clones and lacks some. The sample lists approximately 99,000 clones, about 80% occurring once. Sequenced sample: blood. Receptors were obtained from a man between 18 and 35 years old in good health.

This clone was observed a few times. The chain has TRBV6-1 and TRBJ1-5; tentatively, D is TRBD1 (5 bases). Trimming pared 2 bases from V and 3 bases from J, leaving 11 bases between. Germline V gives CDR1 MNHNS, CDR2 SASEGT. The CDR3 spans 15 residues. CDR3 in DNA: TGTGCCAGCAGTGAAAACTGGGGGTTCAATCAGCCCCAGCATTTT. Protein: CASSENWGFNQPQHF.

The chain combines TRBV18 with TRBJ2-5; 12 bases are a match to TRBD1. V trimming: 3 bases; J trimming: 5 bases; junction bases outside the gene matches: 7. This CDR3 comprises 16 residues. Per the germline V gene, CDR1 is KGHSH and CDR2 is LQKENI. CDR3 amino acids: CASSPAGTGGRETQYF. Here the CDR3 DNA reads TGTGCCAGCTCACCGGCCGGGACAGGGGGCAGGGAGACCCAGTACTTC.

The V gene is TRBV5-5, the J gene TRBJ1-2, with a weak D call TRBD1 (6 bases). Trimming removed 4 bases from V and 4 bases from J, with 20 bases in between. The germline V gene encodes CDR1 SGHKS and CDR2 YYEKEE (reference sequence). The CDR3 consists of 16 residues. The CDR3 DNA is TGTGCCAGCAGCCCCCGAGGTGAGGGGGAGACCTATGGCTACACCTTC. Protein product: CASSPRGEGETYGYTF.

Details on this clone: Other DNA sequences within the sample encode an identical CDR3. The chain uses TRBV6-5 and TRBJ1-1; D not resolved. The germline CDR1 and CDR2 sequences are MNHEY and SVGAGI. The CDR3 length is 13 residues. Trimming stripped 7 bases from V and 10 bases from J, with 19 bases between. Here the CDR3 DNA reads TGTGCCAGCACCCTCCGGTTGACTGTCGTAGCTTTCTTT. It translates to CASTLRLTVVAFF.

The chain links TRBV5-6 to TRBJ2-5; D is undetermined. The V and J ends lost 3 bases and 4 bases respectively, with 10 bases between them. The CDR3 is 13 residues long. Germline CDR1 reads SGHDT; CDR2 reads YYEEEE. CDR3: CASSSRIRETQYF. Written as DNA, the CDR3 is TGTGCCAGCAGCTCGAGAATTCGAGAGACCCAGTACTTC.

The chain employs TRBV28 and TRBJ2-3, with 10 bases that match TRBD1. This CDR3 has 15 amino acids. V gave up 4 bases and J gave up 3 bases; unmatched junction bases: 4. Germline lookup yields CDR1 MDHEN and CDR2 SYDVKM. The CDR3 DNA reads TGTGCCAGCAGTTCCCCGGGACAGGGGACAGATACGCAGTATTTT. It encodes CASSSPGQGTDTQYF.

This clone was observed a single time. The rearrangement links TRBV30 to TRBJ2-7; D unresolved. Germline CDR1 and CDR2: GTSNPN and SVGIG (reference sequence). The CDR3 runs 12 residues. V shed 2 bases and J shed 6 bases, with 11 bases lying between them. The CDR3 bases are TGTGCCTGGAGTCGGCGGTCTGCCGAGCAGTACTTC. Amino acid sequence: CAWSRRSAEQYF.

The chain recombines TRBV2 with TRBJ1-1; D might be TRBD1 (6 bases). Germline CDR1 reads SNHLY; CDR2 reads FYNNEI. The germline V and J ends were trimmed by 6 bases and 2 bases, with 10 bases remaining between them. The CDR3 extends over 13 amino acids. The CDR3, as DNA: TGTGCCAGCAGCCGGGACACCAACACTGAAGCTTTCTTT. This codes for CASSRDTNTEAFF.

This clone was counted between two and nine times. V usage is TRBV4-1 and J usage is TRBJ2-3, with a weak D call TRBD2 (6 bases). V lost 4 bases to trimming and J lost 0 bases, with 8 bases between them. Germline CDR1 and CDR2: MGHRA and YSYEKL. This CDR3 comprises 14 residues. CDR3 region: CASSLGGSTDTQYF. The CDR3 DNA is TGCGCCAGCAGCCTAGGAGGGAGCACAGATACGCAGTATTTT.

This clone turned up a few times. The V gene is TRBV28, the J gene TRBJ1-1, with 7 positions matching TRBD1. This CDR3 has 15 residues. Germline CDR1 reads MDHEN; CDR2 reads SYDVKM. V gave up 6 bases and J gave up 5 bases; unmatched junction bases: 12. The CDR3 region is CASRPYRGTQTEAFF. Written as DNA, the CDR3 is TGTGCCAGCAGACCTTACAGGGGTACGCAGACTGAAGCTTTCTTT.

The chain uses TRBV20-1 and TRBJ2-3; D tentatively fits TRBD1 or TRBD2 (6 bases each). CDR1 is DFQATT, CDR2 SNEGSKA, per germline (reference sequence). Trimming pared 3 bases from V and 6 bases from J, leaving 16 bases between. The CDR3 loop spans 14 amino acids. The CDR3 coding sequence is TGCAGTGCTAGTGACGGGGGCAGAACCGATACGCAGTATTTT. Protein sequence: CSASDGGRTDTQYF.

The gene calls are TRBV7-2 and TRBJ2-1, with D possibly being TRBD1 (6 bases). Trimming took off 4 bases at V and 4 bases at J, with 14 bases between the two ends. The CDR3 has 15 residues. The germline gives CDR1 SGHTA, CDR2 FQGNSA. CDR3 loop: CASSSIGGVYNEQFF. The CDR3 nucleotides read TGTGCCAGCAGCTCCATAGGGGGAGTTTACAATGAGCAGTTCTTC. Variable domain in full (rest from reference TRBV7-2 and TRBJ2-1): GAGVSQSPSNKVTEKGKDVELRCDPISGHTALYWYRQSLGQGLEFLIYFQGNSAPDKSGLPSDRFSAERTGGSVSTLTIQRTQQEDSAVYLCASSSIGGVYNEQFFGPGTRLTVL.

This sequence joins TRBV19 and TRBJ2-3, with TRBD1 matching over 8 bases. The germline CDR1 and CDR2 sequences are LNHDA and SQIVND (reference sequence). The CDR3 length is 18 residues. With 0 bases clipped from V and 3 bases from J, the junction kept 11 bases outside the gene matches. In DNA form, the CDR3 reads TGTGCCAGTAGTATAGAGTCAGGGGGCTTATCAAAAACAGATACGCAGTATTTT. It codes for CASSIESGGLSKTDTQYF.

The chain uses TRBV19 and TRBJ1-1, with D tentatively TRBD1 (5 bases). The germline V gene has CDR1 LNHDA and CDR2 SQIVND (reference sequence). Trimming left V 5 bases short and J 0 bases short, with 10 bases between. The CDR3 consists of 14 residues. This chain's CDR3 is CASSHGTVNTEAFF. CDR3 DNA: TGTGCCAGTAGTCACGGGACGGTGAACACTGAAGCTTTCTTT.

This clone showed up just a few times. This chain's CDR3 is CASSVSGGQETQYF. CDR3 DNA sequence: TGTGCCAGTAGCGTCAGCGGGGGGCAAGAGACCCAGTACTTC. The chain has TRBV19 and TRBJ2-5, with 9 bases that match TRBD2. Trimming cost V 6 bases and J 2 bases; bases outside gene matches: 4. CDR1 and CDR2 from the germline V gene are LNHDA and SQIVND (reference sequence). CDR3 size: 14 residues. Full variable domain (outside the CDR3, taken from reference TRBV19 and TRBJ2-5): DGGITQSPKYLFRKEGQNVTLSCEQNLNHDAMYWYRQDPGQGLRLIYYSQIVNDFQKGDIAEGYSVSREKKESFPLTVTSAQKNPTAFYLCASSVSGGQETQYFGPGTRLLVL.

CDR3 in amino acids: CATNAGTGNEQFF. DNA of the CDR3: TGTGCCACCAATGCAGGGACGGGGAATGAGCAGTTCTTC. The chain carries TRBV24-1 and TRBJ2-1; D may match TRBD1 or TRBD2 (5 bases each). Trimming left V 8 bases short and J 7 bases short, with 14 bases between. From germline, CDR1 is KGHDR and CDR2 SFDVKD. There are 13 residues in the CDR3.

This clone was seen a single time. The J gene is TRBJ2-5, the V gene TRBV6-6; no reliable D call. V lost 2 bases and J lost 5, with 3 bases in between. Per germline, CDR1 MNHNY and CDR2 SVGAGI (reference sequence). The CDR3 covers 11 residues. The CDR3 loop reads CASSYVETQYF. The CDR3 nucleotides are TGTGCCAGCAGTTACGTGGAGACCCAGTACTTC.

The gene calls are TRBV5-1 and TRBJ2-6; no clear D. V dropped 4 bases and J dropped 2 bases, with 10 bases sitting between them. Germline CDR1 reads SGHRS; CDR2 reads YFSETQ. The CDR3 covers 15 residues. In DNA, the CDR3 is TGCGCCAGCAGCCCCCGTGGACCTGGGGCCAACGTCCTGACTTTC. The encoded protein is CASSPRGPGANVLTF.

The genes are TRBV7-8 and TRBJ2-3; D not resolved. CDR1 and CDR2 (germline): SGHVS, FQNEAQ. CDR3 length: 13 residues. V dropped 3 bases and J dropped 2 bases, with 6 bases sitting between them. CDR3 bases: TGTGCCAGCAGCTTCGGCTCCACAGATACGCAGTATTTT. Amino acid sequence: CASSFGSTDTQYF.

The V gene is TRBV5-4, the J gene TRBJ2-2; D may be TRBD2 (7 bases). This CDR3 is 15 amino acids long. Trimming stripped 4 bases from V and 5 bases from J, with 15 bases between. The germline V gene has CDR1 SGHNT and CDR2 YYREEE (reference sequence). CDR3 region: CASSAGGGATGELFF. The DNA of the CDR3 is TGTGCCAGCAGCGCCGGAGGGGGGGCGACCGGGGAGCTGTTTTTT.

The rearrangement uses TRBV6-6 and TRBJ1-5, with a possible D match to TRBD1 (5 bases). Trimming removed 6 bases at V and 2 bases at J, with 14 bases between. The CDR3 has 15 amino acids. Germline CDR1 reads MNHNY; CDR2 reads SVGAGI (reference sequence). CDR3: CASRLGGGGNQPQHF. For the CDR3, the DNA is TGTGCCAGCAGACTCGGGGGAGGGGGCAATCAGCCCCAGCATTTT.

As DNA, the CDR3 is TGTGCCAGCAGCTTGGCCGCGAACACTGAAGCTTTCTTT. It translates to CASSLAANTEAFF. V usage is TRBV5-4 and J usage is TRBJ1-1; D call uncertain. CDR1 SGHNT and CDR2 YYREEE come from the germline V gene (reference sequence). V lost 0 bases, J lost 1 base, and 4 bases lay in between. This CDR3 has 13 residues.

The chain uses TRBV6-6 and TRBJ2-1; D unclear. The germline V gene has CDR1 MNHNY and CDR2 SVGAGI (reference sequence). The CDR3 runs to 16 residues. Between the trimmed V and J ends, which lost 2 bases and 2 bases, there was a span of 13 bases. CDR3 region: CASSYPPSRTYNEQFF. The DNA for the CDR3 is TGTGCCAGCAGTTACCCTCCTAGTCGCACCTACAATGAGCAGTTCTTC.

Remarks on this clone: The sample contains more than one DNA sequence encoding this CDR3. The chain employs TRBV9 and TRBJ1-2; 8 nucleotides align to TRBD1. The germline V gene has CDR1 SGDLS and CDR2 YYNGEE. V lost 0 bases to trimming and J lost 5 bases; unmatched junction nucleotides: 6. The CDR3 totals 15 residues. CDR3 bases: TGTGCCAGCAGCGTAGTGTCTCGACAGGGGTATGGCTACACCTTC. It translates to CASSVVSRQGYGYTF.

This chain links TRBV7-2 with TRBJ2-2, with 7 bases aligning to TRBD2. J lost 7 bases, V lost 5 bases, and 10 bases had no gene match. The CDR3 consists of 15 residues. Germline-derived CDR1 and CDR2 are SGHTA and FQGNSA. The CDR3 bases are TGTGCCAGCAGCCCAGCGGGGATCTGGGGCGGGGAGCTGTTTTTT. Amino acid sequence: CASSPAGIWGGELFF.